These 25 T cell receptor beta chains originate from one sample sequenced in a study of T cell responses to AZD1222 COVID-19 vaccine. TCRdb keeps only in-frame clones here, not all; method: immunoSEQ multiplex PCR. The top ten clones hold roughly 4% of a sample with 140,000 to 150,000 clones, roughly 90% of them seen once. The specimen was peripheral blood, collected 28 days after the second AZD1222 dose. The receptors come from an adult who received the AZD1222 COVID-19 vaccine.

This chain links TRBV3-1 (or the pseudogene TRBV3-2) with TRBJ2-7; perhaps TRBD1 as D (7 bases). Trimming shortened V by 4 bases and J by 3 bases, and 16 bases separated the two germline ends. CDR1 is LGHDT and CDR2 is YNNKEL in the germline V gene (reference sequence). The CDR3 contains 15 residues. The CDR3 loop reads CASSRTGRRGYEQYF. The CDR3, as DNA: TGTGCCAGCAGCCGGACAGGTCGGAGGGGCTACGAGCAGTACTTC.

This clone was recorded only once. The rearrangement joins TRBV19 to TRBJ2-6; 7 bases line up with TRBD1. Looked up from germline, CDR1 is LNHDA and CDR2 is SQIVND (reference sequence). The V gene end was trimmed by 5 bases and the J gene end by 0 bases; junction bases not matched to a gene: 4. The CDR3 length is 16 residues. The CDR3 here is CASSGTVNSGANVLTF. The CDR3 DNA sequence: TGTGCCAGTAGTGGGACAGTGAACTCTGGGGCCAACGTCCTGACTTTC. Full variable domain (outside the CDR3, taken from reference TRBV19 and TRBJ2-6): DGGITQSPKYLFRKEGQNVTLSCEQNLNHDAMYWYRQDPGQGLRLIYYSQIVNDFQKGDIAEGYSVSREKKESFPLTVTSAQKNPTAFYLCASSGTVNSGANVLTFGAGSRLTVL.

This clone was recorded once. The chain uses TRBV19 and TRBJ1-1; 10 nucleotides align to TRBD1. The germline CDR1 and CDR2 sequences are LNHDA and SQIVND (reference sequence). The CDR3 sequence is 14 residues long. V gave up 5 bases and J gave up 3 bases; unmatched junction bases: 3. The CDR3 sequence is CASSATGGYTEAFF. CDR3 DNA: TGTGCCAGTAGTGCGACAGGGGGCTACACTGAAGCTTTCTTT.

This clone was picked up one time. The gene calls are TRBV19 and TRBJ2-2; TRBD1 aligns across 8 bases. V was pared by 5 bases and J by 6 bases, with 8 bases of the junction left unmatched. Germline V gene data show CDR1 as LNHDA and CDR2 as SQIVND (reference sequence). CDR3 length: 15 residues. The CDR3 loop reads CASSLEDRASGELFF. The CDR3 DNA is TGTGCCAGTAGTCTCGAGGACAGGGCATCCGGGGAGCTGTTTTTT.

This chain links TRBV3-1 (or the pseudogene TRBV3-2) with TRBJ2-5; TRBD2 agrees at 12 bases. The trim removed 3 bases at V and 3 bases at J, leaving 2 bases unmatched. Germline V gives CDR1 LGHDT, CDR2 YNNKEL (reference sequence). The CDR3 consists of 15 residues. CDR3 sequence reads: CASSHASGGEETQYF. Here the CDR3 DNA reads TGTGCCAGCAGCCATGCTAGCGGGGGGGAAGAGACCCAGTACTTC.

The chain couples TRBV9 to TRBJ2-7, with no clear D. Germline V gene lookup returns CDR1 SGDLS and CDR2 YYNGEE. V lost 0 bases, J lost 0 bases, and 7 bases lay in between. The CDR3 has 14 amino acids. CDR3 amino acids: CASSVGSDSYEQYF. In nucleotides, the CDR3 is TGTGCCAGCAGCGTAGGTTCAGACTCCTACGAGCAGTACTTC. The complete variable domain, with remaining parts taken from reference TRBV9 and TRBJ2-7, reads DSGVTQTPKHLITATGQRVTLRCSPRSGDLSVYWYQQSLDQGLQFLIQYYNGEERAKGNILERFSAQQFPDLHSELNLSSLELGDSALYFCASSVGSDSYEQYFGPGTRLTVT.

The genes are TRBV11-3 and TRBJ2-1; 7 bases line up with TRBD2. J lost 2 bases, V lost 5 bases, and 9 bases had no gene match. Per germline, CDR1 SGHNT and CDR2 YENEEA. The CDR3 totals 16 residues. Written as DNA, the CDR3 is TGTGCCAGCAGCCCATCGGCTAGCGGTACCTACAATGAGCAGTTCTTC. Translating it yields CASSPSASGTYNEQFF.

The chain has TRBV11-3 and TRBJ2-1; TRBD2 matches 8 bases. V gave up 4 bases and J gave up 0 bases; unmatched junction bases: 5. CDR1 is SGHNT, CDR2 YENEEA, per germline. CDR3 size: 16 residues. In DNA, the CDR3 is TGTGCCAGCAGCTATGGCGGGGGGAGCTCCTACAATGAGCAGTTCTTC. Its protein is CASSYGGGSSYNEQFF.

Written as DNA, the CDR3 is TGTGCCAGCAGCCCCGGACAGGGGGCCCGAACTGAAGCTTTCTTT. This gives the protein CASSPGQGARTEAFF. V usage is TRBV11-2 and J usage is TRBJ1-1, with TRBD1 matching over 11 bases. Per the germline V gene, CDR1 is SGHAT and CDR2 is FQNNGV. This CDR3 region has 15 residues. Trimming removed 5 bases from V and 5 bases from J; junction bases left unmatched: 7.

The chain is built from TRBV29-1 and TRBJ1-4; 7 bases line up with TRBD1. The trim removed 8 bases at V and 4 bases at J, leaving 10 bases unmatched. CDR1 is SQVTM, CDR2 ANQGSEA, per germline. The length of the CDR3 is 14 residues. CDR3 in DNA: TGCAGCACATACCTGACAGGGTTTAATGAAAAACTGTTTTTT. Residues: CSTYLTGFNEKLFF. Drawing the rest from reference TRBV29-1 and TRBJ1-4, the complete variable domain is SAVISQKPSRDICQRGTSLTIQCQVDSQVTMMFWYRQQPGQSLTLIATANQGSEATYESGFVIDKFPISRPNLTFSTLTVSNMSPEDSSIYLCSTYLTGFNEKLFFGSGTQLSVL.

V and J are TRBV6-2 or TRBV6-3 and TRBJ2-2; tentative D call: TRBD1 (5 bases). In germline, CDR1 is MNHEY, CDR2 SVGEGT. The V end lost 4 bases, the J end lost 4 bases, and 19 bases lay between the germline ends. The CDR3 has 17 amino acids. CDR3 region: CASSFRVIRQSTGELFF. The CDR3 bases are TGTGCCAGCAGTTTCCGGGTAATAAGACAGTCCACCGGGGAGCTGTTTTTT.

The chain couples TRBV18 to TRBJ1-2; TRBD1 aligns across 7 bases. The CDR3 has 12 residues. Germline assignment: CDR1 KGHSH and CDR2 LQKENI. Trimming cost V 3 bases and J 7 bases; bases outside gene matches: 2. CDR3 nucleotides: TGTGCCAGCTCACCCCGGGACAGTGGCTACACCTTC. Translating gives CASSPRDSGYTF. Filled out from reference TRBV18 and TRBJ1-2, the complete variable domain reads NAGVMQNPRHLVRRRGQEARLRCSPMKGHSHVYWYRQLPEEGLKFMVYLQKENIIDESGMPKERFSAEFPKEGPSILRIQQVVRGDSAAYFCASSPRDSGYTFGSGTRLTVV.

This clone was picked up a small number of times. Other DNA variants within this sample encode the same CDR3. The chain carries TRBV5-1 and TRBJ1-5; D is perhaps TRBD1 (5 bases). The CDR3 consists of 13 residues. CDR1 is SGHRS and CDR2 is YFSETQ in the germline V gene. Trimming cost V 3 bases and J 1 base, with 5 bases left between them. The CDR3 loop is CASSWDSNQPQHF. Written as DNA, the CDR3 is TGCGCCAGCAGCTGGGACAGCAATCAGCCCCAGCATTTT.

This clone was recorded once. The CDR3 is CATSPIREGEQFF. In nucleotides, the CDR3 is TGTGCCACTTCCCCCATCCGCGAGGGTGAGCAGTTCTTC. The rearrangement links TRBV27 to TRBJ2-1; a weak D match, TRBD2 (5 bases). In germline, CDR1 is MNHEY, CDR2 SMNVEV (reference sequence). The CDR3 runs to 13 residues. Trimming removed 10 bases from V and 9 bases from J, with 19 bases in between.

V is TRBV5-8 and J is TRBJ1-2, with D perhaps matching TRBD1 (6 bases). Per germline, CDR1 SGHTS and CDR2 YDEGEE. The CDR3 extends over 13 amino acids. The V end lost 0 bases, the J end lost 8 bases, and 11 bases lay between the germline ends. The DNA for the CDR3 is TGTGCCAGCAGCTTGGTAGGGGGTAGCGGCTACACCTTC. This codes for CASSLVGGSGYTF.

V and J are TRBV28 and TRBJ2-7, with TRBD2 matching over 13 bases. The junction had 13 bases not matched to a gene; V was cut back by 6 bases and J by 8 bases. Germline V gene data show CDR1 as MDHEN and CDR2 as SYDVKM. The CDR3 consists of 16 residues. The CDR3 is CASSSPGLAGNLQQYF. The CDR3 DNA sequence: TGTGCCAGCAGCTCTCCGGGACTAGCGGGAAATCTTCAGCAGTACTTC.

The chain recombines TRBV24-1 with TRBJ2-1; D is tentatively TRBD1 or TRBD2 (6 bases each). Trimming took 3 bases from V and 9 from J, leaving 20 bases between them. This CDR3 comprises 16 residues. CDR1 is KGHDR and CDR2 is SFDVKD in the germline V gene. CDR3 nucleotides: TGTGCCACCAGTGATAGGGGGGAGACTATCCCGGCTGAGCAGTTCTTC. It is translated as CATSDRGETIPAEQFF.

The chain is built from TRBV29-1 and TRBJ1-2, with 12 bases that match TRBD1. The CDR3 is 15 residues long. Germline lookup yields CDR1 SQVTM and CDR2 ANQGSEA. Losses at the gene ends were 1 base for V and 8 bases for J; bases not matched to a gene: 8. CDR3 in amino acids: CSVEGGTGGLGGYTF. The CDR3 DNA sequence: TGCAGCGTTGAAGGTGGGACAGGGGGCCTCGGGGGCTACACCTTC.

This CDR3 reads CASSLDLAGGETQYF. For the CDR3, the DNA is TGTGCCAGCAGCTTAGACTTAGCGGGAGGGGAGACCCAGTACTTC. The rearrangement joins TRBV7-9 to TRBJ2-5; 11 bases line up with TRBD2. V gave up 1 base and J gave up 5 bases; unmatched junction bases: 3. This CDR3 has 15 residues. Germline lookup yields CDR1 SEHNR and CDR2 FQNEAQ (reference sequence).

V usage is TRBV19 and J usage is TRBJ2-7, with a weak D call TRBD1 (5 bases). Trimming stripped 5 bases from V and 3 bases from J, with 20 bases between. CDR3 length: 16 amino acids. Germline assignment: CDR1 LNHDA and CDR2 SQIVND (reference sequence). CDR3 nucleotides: TGTGCCAGTAGTCCCCGACAGACCTTAACGATCTACGAGCAGTACTTC. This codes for CASSPRQTLTIYEQYF.

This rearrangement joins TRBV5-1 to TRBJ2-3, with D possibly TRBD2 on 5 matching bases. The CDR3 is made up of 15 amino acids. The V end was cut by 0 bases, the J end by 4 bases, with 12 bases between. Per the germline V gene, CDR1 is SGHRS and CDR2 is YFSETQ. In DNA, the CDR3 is TGCGCCAGCAGCTTGGCCGGGCAGGAGGCAGATACGCAGTATTTT. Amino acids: CASSLAGQEADTQYF.

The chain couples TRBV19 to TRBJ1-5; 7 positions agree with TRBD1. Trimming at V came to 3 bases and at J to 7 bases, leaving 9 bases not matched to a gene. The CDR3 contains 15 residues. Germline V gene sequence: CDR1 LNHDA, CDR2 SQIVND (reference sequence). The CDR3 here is CASSIEGASSQPQHF. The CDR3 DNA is TGTGCCAGTAGTATCGAGGGGGCGTCCAGCCAGCCCCAGCATTTT.

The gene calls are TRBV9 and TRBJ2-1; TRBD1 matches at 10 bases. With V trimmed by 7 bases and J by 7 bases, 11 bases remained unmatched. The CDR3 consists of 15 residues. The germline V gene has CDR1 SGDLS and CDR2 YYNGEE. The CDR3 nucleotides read TGTGCCAGCGGCCGGGCGACAGGGGGCACAAATGAGCAGTTCTTC. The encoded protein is CASGRATGGTNEQFF.

CDR3 nucleotide sequence: TGTGCCAGCAGCAAGGGCGAAACAGGGCGGCATGAGCAGTTCTTC. It translates to CASSKGETGRHEQFF. V and J are TRBV21-1 and TRBJ2-1; the DNA was not compared with TRBD1, the D call given in the table. TRBV21-1 is described as a pseudogene. CDR3 size: 15 residues.

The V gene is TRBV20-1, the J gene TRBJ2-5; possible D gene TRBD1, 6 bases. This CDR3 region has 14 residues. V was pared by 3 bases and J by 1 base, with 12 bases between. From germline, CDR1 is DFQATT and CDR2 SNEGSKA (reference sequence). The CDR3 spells CSASSGGGQETQYF. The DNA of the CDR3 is TGCAGTGCTAGTTCTGGGGGCGGCCAAGAGACCCAGTACTTC.